This T cell receptor (beta chain) was captured in a study of naive and memory T cell subsets. In its sample, this clonotype was seen a few times. The SP2 primer and nested alpha and beta constant region primers amplified ligated cDNA in four rounds. From the 5' RACE reads, TCRdb called clonotypes with MiXCR, one entry per CDR3 protein. Of some 60,000 distinct CDR3 sequences detected, 6% to 8.5% appear once; the ten largest clones hold about 19%. The library had UMIs added by 3' ligation of an oligonucleotide to TCR cDNA. Whole-blood samples were less than 3 ml of peripheral blood from healthy adult volunteers. V was pared by 3 bases and J by 3 bases, with 4 bases of the junction left unmatched. The CDR3 covers 15 residues. Looked up from germline, CDR1 is LGHDT and CDR2 is YNNKEL (reference sequence).

The chain couples TRBV3-1 to TRBJ1-2; 10 nucleotides match TRBD1. This clonotype originated in a female donor in good health. CDR3 in DNA: TGTGCCAGCAGCCACCGACAGGGGGCCCACTATGGCTACACCTTC. It codes for CASSHRQGAHYGYTF.